Included here is one T cell receptor (beta chain) sequence, with context. The entry originates in a study of control samples from healthy donors and cancer patients. CDR1 SGHTA and CDR2 FQGNSA come from the germline V gene. The ends were cut back, 0 bases at V and 2 bases at J, with 10 bases in the middle. This CDR3 spans 16 amino acids. Profiling relied on immunoSEQ multiplex PCR, and the TCRdb table lists in-frame clones only, not all of them. Of 100,000 to 150,000 clones listed, 85% to 95% are singletons. Sequencing was performed on PBMCs. This receptor was identified in an elderly man with head and neck cancer. J is TRBJ2-2 and V is TRBV7-2, with D hard to call. The CDR3 DNA is TGTGCCAGCAGCTTAGCAGGGATTATTAACACCGGGGAGCTGTTTTTT. It codes for CASSLAGIINTGELFF.